The 10 T cell receptor beta chains below come from one sample, sequenced in a study. The TRBV12-4/TRBJ1-2 clonotypes were amplified using barcode primers with ligated adaptors. TCRdb called the multiplex PCR reads again in MiXCR, with one record for every CDR3 protein. This table holds dozens of distinct CDR3 sequences. Tregs were sorted as CD4+CD25+CD127-/low cells. Source material: Tregs sorted from blood. These receptors all stem from a female donor with breast cancer.

This clonotype is judged large. The genes are TRBV12-3 or TRBV12-4 and TRBJ1-2; D is possibly TRBD1 (5 bases). The CDR3 sequence is 12 residues long. Trimming cost V 3 bases and J 12 bases, with 14 bases left between them. Written as DNA, the CDR3 is TGTGCCAGCAGTTTCGCAGGGAGAGGCCACACCTTC. It translates to CASSFAGRGHTF.

This chain connects TRBV12-3 or TRBV12-4 to TRBJ1-2; D remains unclear. This CDR3 contains 12 residues. V lost 5 bases and J lost 4, with 8 bases in between. CDR3 sequence reads: CASSTSFYGYTF. CDR3 coding DNA: TGTGCCAGCAGTACGAGCTTCTATGGCTACACCTTC.

The CDR3 protein is CASTPDRDGYTF. The CDR3 coding sequence is TGTGCCAGCACCCCGGACAGGGACGGCTACACCTTC. The chain couples TRBV12-3 or TRBV12-4 to TRBJ1-2, with 8 bases matching TRBD1. CDR3 length: 12 amino acids. The V gene end was trimmed by 7 bases and the J gene end by 8 bases; junction bases not matched to a gene: 6.

The sample holds a few counts of this clonotype. The chain uses TRBV12-3 or TRBV12-4 and TRBJ1-2, with 8 bases identical to TRBD1. The CDR3 loop spans 14 amino acids. V shed 4 bases, J shed 7 bases, and the junction held 8 bases outside the gene matches. The CDR3 reads CASSSGTGGLGYTF. DNA of the CDR3: TGTGCCAGCAGTTCCGGGACAGGCGGTCTTGGCTACACCTTC.

This chain joins TRBV12-3 or TRBV12-4 and TRBJ1-2; D is undetermined. This CDR3 is built from 12 residues. Trimming pared 5 bases from V and 4 bases from J, leaving 8 bases between. In nucleotides, the CDR3 is TGTGCCAGCAGTCGAGGGTTCTATGGCTACACCTTC. Translation gives CASSRGFYGYTF.

Judged by abundance, this clonotype is large. The chain couples TRBV12-3 or TRBV12-4 to TRBJ1-2, with 9 positions matching TRBD1. The CDR3 spans 12 residues. After removal of 6 bases from V and 9 bases from J, the junction contained 5 bases not matched to a gene. The CDR3, as DNA: TGTGCCAGCAGACCTGGACAGGGGAGCTACACCTTC. Protein: CASRPGQGSYTF.

This clonotype is large within its sample. This chain links TRBV12-3 or TRBV12-4 with TRBJ1-2, with D hard to call. The V end was cut by 6 bases, the J end by 8 bases, with 10 bases between. The CDR3 length is 11 residues. The CDR3 DNA is TGTGCCAGCAGATCAACCTGGGGCTACACCTTC. It specifies CASRSTWGYTF.

The CDR3 nucleotides are TGTGCCAGCAGTTTAGGGAACTATGGCTACACCTTC. The encoded protein is CASSLGNYGYTF. This rearrangement joins TRBV12-3 or TRBV12-4 to TRBJ1-2; D gene uncertain. Deletions cut 1 base from V and 2 bases from J, with 2 bases between. The CDR3 covers 12 residues.

This clonotype is large by share. J is TRBJ1-2 and V is TRBV12-3 or TRBV12-4; possible D gene TRBD1, 5 bases. The CDR3 sequence is 12 residues long. V lost 7 bases and J 10 bases, leaving 16 bases between the germline ends. The CDR3 sequence: CASTKQDKTYTF. The CDR3 nucleotides are TGTGCCAGCACCAAACAGGACAAGACCTACACCTTC.

The chain couples TRBV12-3 or TRBV12-4 to TRBJ1-2, with 8 bases matching TRBD1. This CDR3 is 12 amino acids long. V dropped 6 bases and J dropped 11; count of bases not matched to a gene: 8. Here the CDR3 reads CASSRGQAAYTF. In DNA, the CDR3 is TGTGCCAGCAGCCGGGGACAGGCGGCGTACACCTTC.